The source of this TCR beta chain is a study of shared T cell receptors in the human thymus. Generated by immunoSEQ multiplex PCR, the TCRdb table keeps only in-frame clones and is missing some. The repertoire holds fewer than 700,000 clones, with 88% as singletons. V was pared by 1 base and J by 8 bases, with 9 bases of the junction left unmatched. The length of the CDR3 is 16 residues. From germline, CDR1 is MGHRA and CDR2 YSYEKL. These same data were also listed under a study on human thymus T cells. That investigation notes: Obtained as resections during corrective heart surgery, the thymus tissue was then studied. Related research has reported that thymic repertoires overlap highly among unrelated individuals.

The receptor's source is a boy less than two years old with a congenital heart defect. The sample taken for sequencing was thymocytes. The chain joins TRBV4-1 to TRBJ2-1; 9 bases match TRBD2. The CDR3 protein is CASSQVREGGHDEQFF. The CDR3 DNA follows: TGCGCCAGCAGCCAAGTGCGGGAGGGGGGCCACGATGAGCAGTTCTTC.